This TCR beta chain was sequenced in a study of T-cell reconstitution after alpha-beta-depleted transplantation in children. Unique molecular identifiers were incorporated when the TCRbeta library was constructed. TCRdb re-analysed the PCR reads in MiXCR, keeping a single row per CDR3 protein. The sample has roughly 200,000 distinct CDR3 sequences, about 15% seen once. This CDR3 spans 15 amino acids. The germline CDR1 and CDR2 sequences are MNHNS and SASEGT. V gave up 5 bases and J gave up 6 bases, with 17 bases separating them. The chain couples TRBV6-1 to TRBJ2-1; no reliable D call. The input for sequencing was PBMCs from the stem cell graft donor, taken from the stem cell graft. This receptor was identified in a human donor who donated a stem cell graft to a child with acute lymphoblastic leukemia. The CDR3 is CASSPLLYGRNEQFF. CDR3 bases: TGTGCCAGCAGTCCCCTACTATATGGGCGCAATGAGCAGTTCTTC.